The T cell receptor (beta chain) described here comes from a study of cytomegalovirus exposure and HLA in healthy donors. Overall study: The same platform used for the 650 to 850 first-cohort repertoires was also used for the roughly 120 validation repertoires, as a later analysis reported.

The junction had 11 bases not matched to a gene; V was cut back by 6 bases and J by 6 bases. CDR3 length: 15 residues. Germline V gene lookup returns CDR1 LNHDA and CDR2 SQIVND (reference sequence). The donors were members of the validation cohort comprising over a hundred subjects, separate from the roughly 730-subject first cohort. Study-wide points: It was reported that the classifier diagnosed cytomegalovirus status with high specificity and sensitivity in both the original and validation cohorts. That first-cohort TCR clusters tended to co-occur in the roughly 110 validation repertoires was found in a later analysis.

To note about this clone: Its antigen is currently unknown.

The method was immunoSEQ multiplex PCR; TCRdb's version includes in-frame clones alone and lacks a portion of them. This table holds 55,000 to 85,000 clones, 85% to 95% found once. V gene TRBV19 combines with J gene TRBJ2-7; 10 nucleotides match TRBD2. Sequences were obtained from PBMCs. The receptor comes from a woman aged 18-35 years in good health and CMV-seronegative. CDR3 sequence: CASRPGSGRASEQYF. DNA of the CDR3: TGTGCCAGTAGACCGGGGAGCGGGAGGGCCAGCGAGCAGTACTTC.